The rows below give T cell receptor beta chains drawn from one sample of a study of PD-1 blockade in classical Hodgkin lymphoma. TCRdb keeps only in-frame clones here, not all; method: immunoSEQ multiplex PCR. The data hold 23,000 or so clones, with roughly four fifths observed a single time. The specimen was peripheral blood mononuclear cells (PBMCs), collected before the fourth cycle of nivolumab. These receptors were taken from a human donor with classical Hodgkin lymphoma. Both conserved end residues are part of each CDR3. Each record gives: V gene, clone size, D gene, J gene, CDR3 DNA, CDR3 protein. D genes are given only for firm matches. Part of the rows lack a size; the others show once, few, many or a class for expanded clones.

TRBV11-3	-	TRBD2	TRBJ2-1	TGTGCCAGCACCTTTGATTCGGGGGGGGCCGCATCATATGAGCAGTTCTTC	CASTFDSGGAASYEQFF
TRBV11-2	-	-	TRBJ2-3	TGTGCCAGCAGCTTTGGTCTCCGGCAAGACACAGATACGCAGTATTTT	CASSFGLRQDTDTQYF
TRBV6-1	-	-	TRBJ2-1	TGTGCCAGCAGTGAAGTGGTCTTGAATGAGCAGTTCTTC	CASSEVVLNEQFF
TRBV15	few	TRBD1	TRBJ2-2	TGTGCCACCACCGAGGACAGGGACACCGGGGAGCTGTTTTTT	CATTEDRDTGELFF
TRBV2	-	TRBD1	TRBJ1-5	TGTGCCAGCAGGTTCCGACAGGGTAATCAGCCCCAGCATTTT	CASRFRQGNQPQHF
TRBV29-1	-	TRBD2	TRBJ2-5	TGCAGCGTTGAAGCCGGACTAGAAGAGACCCAGTACTTC	CSVEAGLEETQYF
TRBV6-1	once	-	TRBJ1-2	TGTGCCACAGATTCTTTCGGGAACTATGGCTACACCTTC	CATDSFGNYGYTF
TRBV30	-	-	TRBJ2-7	TGTGCCTGGAGTTATGGAGGGGCATCCTACGAGCAGTACTTC	CAWSYGGASYEQYF
TRBV7-9	-	-	TRBJ1-4	TGTGCCAGCAGCTTAGCTGGCCCCTGGGGTGAAAAACTGTTTTTT	CASSLAGPWGEKLFF
TRBV5-4	-	-	TRBJ2-5	TGTGCCAGCAGCTTGGACCAAGAGACCCAGTACTTC	CASSLDQETQYF
TRBV6-5	few	-	TRBJ2-1	TGTGCCAGCAGTCCGACTAGGAATGAGCAGTTCTTC	CASSPTRNEQFF
TRBV6-1	-	-	TRBJ2-7	TGTGCCAGCAGTGAAGCGGCAGAAGACGAGCAGTACTTC	CASSEAAEDEQYF
TRBV19	once	-	TRBJ2-2	TGTGCCAGTAGTCCTCGACTATCTAACACCGGGGAGCTGTTTTTT	CASSPRLSNTGELFF
TRBV5-1	-	-	TRBJ2-1	TGCGCCAGCAGCCCAGGCTGGTTGGGCGGCAATGAGCAGTTCTTC	CASSPGWLGGNEQFF